This TCR beta chain was profiled in a study of blood T cell repertoires in COVID-19. Study-wide context: Donors in the United States, Italy and Spain gave samples during acute or convalescent COVID-19. Sample material is recorded as cDNA or gDNA derived from T cells, B-cell-depleted T cells, or PBMCs.

This CDR3 spans 14 amino acids. Trimming took off 5 bases at V and 4 bases at J, with 12 bases between the two ends. CDR1 and CDR2 (germline): LNHDA, SQIVND (reference sequence). Original analysis: It was from reference gene primer amplification that nucleated cell counts were estimated. Sequenced by immunoSEQ multiplex PCR; TCRdb stores in-frame clones only, minus some. V and J calls plus clone size are reproduced from that table; the DNA served to infer D and trimming. The table records about 250,000 clones, around 85% of them present only once. This TCR came from an elderly man with acute or convalescent COVID-19. V usage is TRBV19 and J usage is TRBJ1-5, with TRBD1 as a possible D gene (6 bases). The sequenced material came from peripheral blood. CDR3 protein: CASSDRLLNQPQHF. CDR3 nucleotide sequence: TGTGCCAGTAGTGACAGGCTACTTAATCAGCCCCAGCATTTT.